Included here is one T cell receptor (beta chain) sequence, with context. Its antigen remains unknown. With 4 bases removed from V and 4 bases from J, the gap between germline ends came to 11 bases. From germline, CDR1 is MGHRA and CDR2 YSYEKL. CDR3 length: 14 amino acids. The sample belongs to a study of T cell responses to AZD1222 COVID-19 vaccine. The wider study: Investigators merged groups given second doses at roughly 4 or roughly 12 weeks.

General study findings and limits: Compared with day 0, the breadth and depth of the Spike-specific TCR repertoire rose significantly after two doses of AZD1222.

TCRdb's copy holds only in-frame clones and misses some; the assay was immunoSEQ multiplex PCR. Seen here are 120,000 to 150,000 clones, about 90% observed once, and the top ten hold roughly 5%. The TCR originated in an adult in good health. The source material was peripheral blood, sampled on day 0 of AZD1222 vaccination. The chain recombines TRBV4-1 with TRBJ1-5; D gene uncertain. The CDR3 protein is CASSPGLGNQPQHF. CDR3 coding DNA: TGCGCCAGCAGCCCAGGACTAGGGAATCAGCCCCAGCATTTT.